This is a list of T cell receptor beta chains from one sample in a study of T cell responses to AZD1222 COVID-19 vaccine. This table comes from immunoSEQ multiplex PCR, and its TCRdb copy is limited to in-frame clones, with some not included. The sample lists approximately 170,000 clones; under 95% were seen once. Material: peripheral blood, obtained 28 days after the second AZD1222 dose. All receptors come from an adult who received the AZD1222 COVID-19 vaccine. The CDR3 runs from the conserved cysteine through the conserved F or W. The order of the fields is V gene, J gene, CDR3 protein.

TRBV20-1,TRBJ2-5,CSARTSETQYF
TRBV7-2,TRBJ2-7,CASSLASGQHYEQYF
TRBV6-5,TRBJ1-5,CASSRQRPSNQPQHF
TRBV15,TRBJ2-7,CATQRDKTYEQYF
TRBV27,TRBJ2-6,CASSLFPGLGNGANVLTF
TRBV27,TRBJ2-2,CASSFSNYNTGELFF
TRBV4-2,.,CASSPQGQDQYF
TRBV11-3,TRBJ2-7,CASSPGDRGYEQYF
TRBV10-3,TRBJ1-4,CAISGSQGNEKLFF
TRBV19,TRBJ1-6,CASSLQGGDSPLHF
TRBV9,TRBJ2-1,CASSVSPTSYNEQFF
TRBV5-1,TRBJ1-2,CASSWTRANYGYTF
TRBV6-2/TRBV6-3,TRBJ1-2,CASSYPVRVRLSNYGYTF
TRBV5-1,TRBJ1-4,CASSEQSTNEKLFF
TRBV6-6,TRBJ2-7,CASSPKMASGGALGEQYF
TRBV7-2,TRBJ1-4,CASSLGIMGTNEKLFF
TRBV27,TRBJ1-2,CASSPTGDYGYTF
TRBV6-4,TRBJ1-6,CASMAGQGGNSPLHF
TRBV10-2,TRBJ2-3,CASSFFPGGGVSDTQYF
TRBV7-9,TRBJ1-6,CASSPNQDSLYNSPLHF
TRBV11-3,TRBJ2-2,CASSPGWANTGELFF
TRBV3-1/TRBV3-2,TRBJ1-4,CASSQYGGANEKLFF